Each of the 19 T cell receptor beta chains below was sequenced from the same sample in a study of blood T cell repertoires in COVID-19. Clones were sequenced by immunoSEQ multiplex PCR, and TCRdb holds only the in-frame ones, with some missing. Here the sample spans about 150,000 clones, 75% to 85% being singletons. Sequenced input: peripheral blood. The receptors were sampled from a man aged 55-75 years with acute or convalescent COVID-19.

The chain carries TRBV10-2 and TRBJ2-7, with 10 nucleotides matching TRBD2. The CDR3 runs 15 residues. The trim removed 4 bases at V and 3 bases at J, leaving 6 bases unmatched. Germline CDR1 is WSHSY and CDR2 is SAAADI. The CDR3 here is CASSVGAGGLYEQYF. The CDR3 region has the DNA TGCGCCAGCAGTGTGGGAGCGGGGGGGCTCTACGAGCAGTACTTC.

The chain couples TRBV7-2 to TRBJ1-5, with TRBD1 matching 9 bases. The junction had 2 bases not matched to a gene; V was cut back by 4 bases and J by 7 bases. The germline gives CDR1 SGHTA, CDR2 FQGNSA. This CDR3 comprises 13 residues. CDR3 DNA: TGTGCCAGCAGCTGGGACAGGGCCCAGCCCCAGCATTTT. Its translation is CASSWDRAQPQHF.

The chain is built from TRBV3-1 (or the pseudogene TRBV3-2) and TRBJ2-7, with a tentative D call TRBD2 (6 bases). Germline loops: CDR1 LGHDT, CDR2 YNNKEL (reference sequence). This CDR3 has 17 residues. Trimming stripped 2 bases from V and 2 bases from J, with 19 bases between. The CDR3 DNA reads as TGTGCCAGCAGCCAAATACTAGCTCTTAATAGGGCCTACGAGCAGTACTTC. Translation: CASSQILALNRAYEQYF.

The CDR3 loop reads CASRKDRVYGYTF. CDR3 in DNA: TGTGCCAGCAGGAAAGACAGGGTCTATGGCTACACCTTC. The V and J genes are TRBV28 and TRBJ1-2; 7 positions agree with TRBD1. From germline, CDR1 is MDHEN and CDR2 SYDVKM. The CDR3 loop spans 13 amino acids. Trimming at V came to 6 bases and at J to 4 bases, leaving 5 bases not matched to a gene.

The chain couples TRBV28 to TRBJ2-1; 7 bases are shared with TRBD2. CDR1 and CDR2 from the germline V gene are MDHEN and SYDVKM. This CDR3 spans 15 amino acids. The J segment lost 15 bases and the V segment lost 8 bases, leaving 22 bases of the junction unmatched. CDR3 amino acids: CASAIVSSGDRLRFF. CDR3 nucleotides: TGTGCCAGCGCCATAGTTTCCAGCGGGGACCGCCTAAGGTTCTTC.

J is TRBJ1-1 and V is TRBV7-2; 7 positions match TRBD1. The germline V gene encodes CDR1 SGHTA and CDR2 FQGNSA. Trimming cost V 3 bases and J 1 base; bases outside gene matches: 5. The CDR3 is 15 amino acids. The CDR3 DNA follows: TGTGCCAGCAGCTTTTACAGGGGCCCGAACACTGAAGCTTTCTTT. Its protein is CASSFYRGPNTEAFF.

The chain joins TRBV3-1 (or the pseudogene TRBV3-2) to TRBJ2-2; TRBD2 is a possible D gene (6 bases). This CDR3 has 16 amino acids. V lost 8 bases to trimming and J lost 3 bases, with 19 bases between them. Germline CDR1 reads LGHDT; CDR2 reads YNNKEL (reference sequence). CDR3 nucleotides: TGTGCCAGCTGGGACGGGACGGCGGGGCACACCGGGGAGCTGTTTTTT. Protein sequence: CASWDGTAGHTGELFF.

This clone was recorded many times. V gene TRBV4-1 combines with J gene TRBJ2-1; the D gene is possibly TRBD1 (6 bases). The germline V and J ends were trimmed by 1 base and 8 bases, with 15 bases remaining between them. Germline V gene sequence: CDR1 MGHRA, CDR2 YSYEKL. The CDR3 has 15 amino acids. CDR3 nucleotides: TGCGCCAGCAGCCAAGTGAAGGGGGAGATCGATGAGCAGTTCTTC. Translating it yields CASSQVKGEIDEQFF.

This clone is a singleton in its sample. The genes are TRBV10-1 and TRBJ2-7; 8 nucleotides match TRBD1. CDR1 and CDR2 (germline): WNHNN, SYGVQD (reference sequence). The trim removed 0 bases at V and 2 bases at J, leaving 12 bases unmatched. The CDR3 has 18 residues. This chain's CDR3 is CASSESRTGTCDTYEQYF. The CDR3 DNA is TGCGCCAGCAGTGAGTCAAGGACAGGGACCTGTGACACCTACGAGCAGTACTTC.

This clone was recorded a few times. The CDR3 sequence: CASSLGTVNQPQHF. In DNA form, the CDR3 reads TGTGCCAGCAGCTTAGGGACAGTCAATCAGCCCCAGCATTTT. The chain has TRBV7-2 and TRBJ1-5; a possible D gene is TRBD1 (6 bases). From germline, CDR1 is SGHTA and CDR2 FQGNSA. V shed 1 base and J shed 3 bases, with 7 bases lying between them. The CDR3 runs to 14 residues.

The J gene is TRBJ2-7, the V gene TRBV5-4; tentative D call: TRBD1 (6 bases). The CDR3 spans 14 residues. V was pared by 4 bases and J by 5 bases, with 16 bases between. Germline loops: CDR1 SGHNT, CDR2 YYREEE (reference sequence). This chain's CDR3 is CASSPGAGVDEQYF. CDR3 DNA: TGTGCCAGCAGCCCGGGCGCAGGGGTCGACGAGCAGTACTTC.

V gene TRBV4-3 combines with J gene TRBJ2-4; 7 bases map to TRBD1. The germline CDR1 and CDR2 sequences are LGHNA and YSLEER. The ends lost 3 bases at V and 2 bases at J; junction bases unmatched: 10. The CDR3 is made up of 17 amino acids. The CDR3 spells CASSQGQGVESKNIQYF. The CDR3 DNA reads TGCGCCAGCAGCCAGGGGCAGGGGGTCGAGTCCAAAAACATTCAGTACTTC.

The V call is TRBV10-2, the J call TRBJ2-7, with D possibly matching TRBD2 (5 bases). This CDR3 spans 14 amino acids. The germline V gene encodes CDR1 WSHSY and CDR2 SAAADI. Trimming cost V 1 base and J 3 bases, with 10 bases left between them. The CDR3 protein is CASSEWLADYEQYF. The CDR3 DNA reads TGCGCCAGCAGTGAGTGGCTAGCAGACTACGAGCAGTACTTC.

DNA of the CDR3: TGTGCCAGCAGCTCCGAGGGGGGGACCTTCTATAATTCACCCCTCCACTTT. It yields the protein CASSSEGGTFYNSPLHF. The rearrangement uses TRBV9 and TRBJ1-6; possibly TRBD1 for D (6 bases). Trimming shortened V by 4 bases and J by 3 bases, and 17 bases separated the two germline ends. This CDR3 has 17 residues. Germline V lookup: CDR1 SGDLS, CDR2 YYNGEE.

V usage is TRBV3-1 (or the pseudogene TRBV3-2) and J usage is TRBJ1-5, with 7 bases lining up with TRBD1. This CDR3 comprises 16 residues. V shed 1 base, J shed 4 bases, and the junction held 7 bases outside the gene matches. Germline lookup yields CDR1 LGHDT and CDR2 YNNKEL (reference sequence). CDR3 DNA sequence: TGTGCCAGCAGCCAAGGCTGGACAGGAGAGAATCAGCCCCAGCATTTT. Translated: CASSQGWTGENQPQHF.

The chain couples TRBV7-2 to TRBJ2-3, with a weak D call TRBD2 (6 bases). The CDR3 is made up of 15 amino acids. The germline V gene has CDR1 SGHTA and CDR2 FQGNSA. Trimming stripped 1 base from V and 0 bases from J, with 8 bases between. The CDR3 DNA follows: TGTGCCAGCAGCTTAGTAGGGACTAGCACAGATACGCAGTATTTT. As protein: CASSLVGTSTDTQYF.

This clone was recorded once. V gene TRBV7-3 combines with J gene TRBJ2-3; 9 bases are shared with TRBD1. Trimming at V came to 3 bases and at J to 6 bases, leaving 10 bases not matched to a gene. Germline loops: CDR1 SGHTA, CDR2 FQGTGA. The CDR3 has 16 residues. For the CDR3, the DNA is TGTGCCAGCAGCTTTTCTGGGACAGGGACATGGGATACGCAGTATTTT. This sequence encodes CASSFSGTGTWDTQYF.

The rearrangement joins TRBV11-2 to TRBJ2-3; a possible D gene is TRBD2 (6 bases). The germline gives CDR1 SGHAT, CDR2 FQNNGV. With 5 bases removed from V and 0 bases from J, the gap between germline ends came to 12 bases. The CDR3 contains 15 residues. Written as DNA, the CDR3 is TGTGCCAGCAGCCCGGGGGTCCCGAGCACAGATACGCAGTATTTT. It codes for CASSPGVPSTDTQYF.

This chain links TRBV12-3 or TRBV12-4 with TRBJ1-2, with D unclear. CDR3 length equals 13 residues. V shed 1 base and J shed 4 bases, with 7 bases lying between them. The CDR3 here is CASSLGGPYGYTF. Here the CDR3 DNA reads TGTGCCAGCAGTTTAGGCGGCCCCTATGGCTACACCTTC.